This entry lists 8 T cell receptor beta chains sequenced from one sample in a study of T cells in Graves' hyperthyroidism and ophthalmopathy. RNA transcripts yielded amplified TCR beta CDR3 regions. A first-round RT-PCR of the TCR CDR3 used the HTBI primer set. TCRdb reanalysed the multiplex PCR reads using MiXCR and keeps one entry per CDR3 protein. The sample has around 420,000 distinct CDR3 sequences; roughly 13% are singletons. What was sequenced was blood. These receptors were obtained from a woman under 30 with Graves' hyperthyroidism.

This clonotype was seen at least ten times. This chain links TRBV20-1 with TRBJ2-7, with a weak D call TRBD2 (6 bases). Germline lookup yields CDR1 DFQATT and CDR2 SNEGSKA (reference sequence). The CDR3 sequence is 15 residues long. As DNA, the CDR3 is TGCAGCGTATTACCTTGGAGGGATGGAGCCTACGAGCAGTACTTC. Its translation: CSVLPWRDGAYEQYF.

This clonotype was seen repeatedly, ten times or more. The V and J genes are TRBV7-9 and TRBJ2-7; unclear D gene. The germline gives CDR1 SEHNR, CDR2 FQNEAQ (reference sequence). The CDR3 totals 15 residues. V lost 0 bases and J 5 bases, leaving 14 bases between the germline ends. The chain's CDR3 is CASSLAAPSINEQYF. DNA of the CDR3: TGTGCCAGCAGCTTAGCGGCCCCCTCCATCAACGAGCAGTACTTC.

This chain uses TRBV10-3 with TRBJ1-5; D is unclear. Trimming left V 0 bases short and J 4 bases short, with 13 bases between. The CDR3 is 16 residues long. Germline CDR1 ENHRY, CDR2 SYGVKD. Written as DNA, the CDR3 is TGTGCCATCAGTGAGTCGTTGGTGAAGGATAATCAGCCCCAGCATTTT. Translated: CAISESLVKDNQPQHF.

This clonotype was picked up many times. The chain recombines TRBV28 with TRBJ1-4, with unresolved D. V lost 5 bases and J 4 bases, leaving 14 bases between the germline ends. This CDR3 comprises 15 residues. CDR1 and CDR2 from the germline V gene are MDHEN and SYDVKM. CDR3 in DNA: TGTGCCAGCAGTGCCCTGGGCATCAGTAATGAAAAACTGTTTTTT. It translates to CASSALGISNEKLFF.

This clonotype was counted between two and nine times. This chain uses TRBV20-1 with TRBJ2-7; tentatively, D is TRBD2 (5 bases). The CDR3 has 13 residues. Trimming took off 1 base at V and 3 bases at J, with 10 bases between the two ends. Germline CDR1 is DFQATT and CDR2 is SNEGSKA (reference sequence). CDR3 residues: CSARATRDYEQYF. The DNA of the CDR3 is TGCAGTGCTAGAGCTACTAGGGACTACGAGCAGTACTTC.

Many counts were recorded for this clonotype. The gene calls are TRBV7-9 and TRBJ2-7; D unresolved. The CDR3 totals 15 residues. Looked up from germline, CDR1 is SEHNR and CDR2 is FQNEAQ (reference sequence). V dropped 1 base and J dropped 3 bases, with 13 bases sitting between them. Written as DNA, the CDR3 is TGTGCCAGCAGCTTAGGGGAAGGGATCATCTACGAGCAGTACTTC. Translated: CASSLGEGIIYEQYF.

In its sample, this clonotype was seen many times. The V gene is TRBV11-2, the J gene TRBJ1-1; D unresolved. The V and J ends lost 2 bases and 0 bases respectively, with 10 bases between them. In germline, CDR1 is SGHAT, CDR2 FQNNGV. The CDR3 loop spans 15 amino acids. The CDR3, as DNA: TGTGCCAGCAGCTTATTTCCAGACATGAACACTGAAGCTTTCTTT. This translates into CASSLFPDMNTEAFF.

Concerning this clonotype: A single base separates this from a much larger clone, so it may be a read error. The chain recombines TRBV15 with TRBJ2-1; 12 bases agree with TRBD2. This CDR3 spans 15 amino acids. Germline CDR1 is LNHNV and CDR2 is YYDKDF (reference sequence). V shed 3 bases, J shed 10 bases, and the junction held 7 bases outside the gene matches. The CDR3 DNA reads as TGTGCCACCAGCAGTCCTAGGACTAGCGGGACCGAGCAGTTCTTC. It yields the protein CATSSPRTSGTEQFF.